This TCR beta chain was profiled in a study of CXCR3-negative and CXCR3-positive naive CD8 T cells. Overall study context: Sequencing brought in 120 million to 150 million TRB reads altogether, and each library got about 1.5 +/- 0.3 million. Study-wide points: Most assays used freshly isolated PBMCs, as cryopreservation partially reduced CXCR3. Hydrophobicity was higher for TRB CDR3s found in CXCR3-positive naive cells than in CXCR3-negative naive cells. Researchers reported similar TRBV-TRBJ usage in naive CXCR3-negative and CXCR3-positive cells, though memory differed.

Germline CDR1 and CDR2: LGHDT and YNNKEL (reference sequence). The CDR3 is 15 residues long. On this clonotype itself: Its antigen is currently unknown.

Researchers prepared the TRB cDNA libraries using 5' RACE with UMI labels. From the 5' RACE reads, TCRdb lists one entry per CDR3 protein and no DNA. The specimen's table records about 58,000 distinct CDR3 sequences. The J gene is TRBJ2-3, the V gene TRBV3-1. Source material: naive CXCR3- CD8+ T cells from blood. Subset noted: CD45RO-CCR7+CD27+CD95- naive CD8+ T cells lacking CXCR3 (TNR3-). The sequence derives from a human donor in good health. Some clones in this sample may be carry-over from other donors' samples. The CDR3 loop reads CASSPGVNPTDTQYF.